This T cell receptor beta chain came from a study of T cells in Graves' hyperthyroidism and ophthalmopathy. The V and J ends lost 5 bases and 2 bases, in that order; junction bases with no gene match: 2. The CDR3 consists of 14 residues. The V gene's germline CDR1 is SNHLY and CDR2 FYNNEI. The CDR3 regions of TCR beta were amplified from RNA transcripts. A set of HTBI primers served as the primers for a first-round RT-PCR of the TCR CDR3. TCRdb processed the multiplex PCR reads anew with MiXCR; each CDR3 protein has one entry. The sample gives 400,000 to 500,000 distinct CDR3 sequences, 13% to 15% of which show up once; roughly 17% is in the top ten. Patients counted as stable if ophthalmopathy did not develop within 18 months. This clonotype has at least ten counts.

This TCR came from a woman aged 18-30 years with Graves' hyperthyroidism. Sequencing used blood. V usage is TRBV2 and J usage is TRBJ1-2; 10 nucleotides line up with TRBD1. The CDR3 DNA follows: TGTGCCAGCAGTTTGGACAGGGGGAACTATGGCTACACCTTC. It yields the protein CASSLDRGNYGYTF.